Sequencing of this TCR beta chain was carried out in a study of low-dose radiotherapy and immunotherapy resistance in tumors. Study as a whole: A dose of 0.5 Gy per fraction was delivered to Cohort 1 every 2 weeks, for a total of 6.5 Gy.

The V and J ends lost 1 base and 0 bases respectively, with 12 bases between them. CDR1 and CDR2 from the germline V gene are GTSNPN and SVGIG (reference sequence). CDR3 length: 15 residues. Priming of first-strand cDNA relied on TRAV- and TRBV-specific primers (covering alpha and beta chains). TCRs underwent about 20 PCR cycles of amplification with a constant-region primer and V-primer adapter. Isolated mRNA was amplified by in vitro transcription. MiXCR was run by TCRdb on the reads, yielding one entry per CDR3 protein. In the table there are around 58,000 distinct CDR3 sequences, 23% of which are singletons. This clonotype was seen many times. Described time point: after trial treatment. Treatment defined: LDRT plus nivolumab, ipilimumab, low-dose cyclophosphamide and aspirin (RACIN trial). The donors' regimen was nivolumab, ipilimumab, aspirin, low-dose cyclophosphamide and low-dose radiotherapy.

The TCR sequence derives from a male donor with prostate cancer. This sample comprised PBMCs, obtained after low-dose radiotherapy plus immunotherapy. The chain has TRBV30 and TRBJ1-2; D call uncertain. The CDR3 sequence is CAWSAAYGANYGYTF. CDR3 DNA: TGTGCCTGGAGTGCGGCATATGGAGCTAACTATGGCTACACCTTC.